This is a list of T cell receptor beta chains from one sample in a study of T cell changes during pregnancy in multiple sclerosis. The method was immunoSEQ multiplex PCR; TCRdb's version includes in-frame clones alone and lacks a portion of them. The sample carries approximately 63,000 clones, 85% to 95% recorded once. The sample consisted of peripheral blood, taken in the third trimester of pregnancy. These receptors all stem from a female donor in good health, enrolled as a control in a pregnancy study. Both conserved end residues are part of each CDR3. Each record gives: V gene, clone size, D gene, CDR3 length, J gene, CDR3 DNA, CDR3 protein. A D gene is named only where the DNA matches it firmly. Rows give clone size only sometimes, using once, few, many, or a class for an expanded clone.

TRBV29-1	-	TRBD1	18	TRBJ2-1	TGCAGCGTTGATGGCGCCGAACAGGGGCTGAGCTCCTACAATGAGCAGTTCTTC	CSVDGAEQGLSSYNEQFF
TRBV6-6	-	-	14	TRBJ2-2	TGTGCCAGCAGCCTCGGGACTCACACCGGGGAGCTGTTTTTT	CASSLGTHTGELFF
TRBV10-3	-	TRBD1	13	TRBJ1-5	TGTGCCGGTCGACAGGGCCCCAATCAGCCCCAGCATTTT	CAGRQGPNQPQHF
TRBV4-1	-	TRBD2	15	TRBJ2-7	TGCGCCAGCAGCCAAATCACTAGCGGGGACTACGAGCAGTACTTC	CASSQITSGDYEQYF
TRBV19	-	-	12	TRBJ2-3	TGTGCCAGTACCGACAGGACTGATACGCAGTATTTT	CASTDRTDTQYF
TRBV4-2	-	-	14	TRBJ2-1	TGTGCCAGCAGCCAAGGGCAGGAAAACAATGAGCAGTTCTTC	CASSQGQENNEQFF
TRBV18	-	-	16	TRBJ2-4	TGTGCCAGCTCACCACGAGGGGGAGAAGCCAAAAACATTCAGTACTTC	CASSPRGGEAKNIQYF
TRBV28	-	-	17	TRBJ2-1	TGTGCCAGCAGCCCAGTCCTAGGGGCTAGCTCCTACAATGAGCAGTTCTTC	CASSPVLGASSYNEQFF
TRBV7-3	-	-	13	TRBJ2-1	TGTGCCAGCAGCTTAAGTTCCCTCGGTGAGCAGTTCTTC	CASSLSSLGEQFF
TRBV7-2	-	-	16	TRBJ2-5	TGTGCCAGCAGCTTACATCTTTGGGGCAGGGCAGAGACCCAGTACTTC	CASSLHLWGRAETQYF
TRBV5-8	-	TRBD1	16	TRBJ1-5	TGTGCCAGCAGCATACTAAAAGGGACAGTTAATCAGCCCCAGCATTTT	CASSILKGTVNQPQHF
TRBV14	-	-	16	TRBJ2-3	TGTGCCAGCAGCCGCCTAGACAGACCCCGCACAGATACGCAGTATTTT	CASSRLDRPRTDTQYF
TRBV5-4	-	TRBD1	15	TRBJ2-1	TGTGCCAGCAGCTCGAAGGGACAGGCCAAGAGTGAGCAGTTCTTC	CASSSKGQAKSEQFF
TRBV6-1	-	-	17	TRBJ1-6	TGTGCCAGCAGTGAAGTAGGGGTTGGGTCCTATAATTCACCCCTCCACTTT	CASSEVGVGSYNSPLHF
TRBV5-6	-	TRBD2	16	TRBJ2-1	TGTGCCAGCAGCTTGGCGGCTAGCGGGACCTACAATGAGCAGTTCTTC	CASSLAASGTYNEQFF
TRBV5-6	-	TRBD1	16	TRBJ1-1	TGTGCCAGCAGCTTGGCGGCCGGGACAGCGTACACTGAAGCTTTCTTT	CASSLAAGTAYTEAFF
TRBV27	-	TRBD1	15	TRBJ2-1	TGTGCCAGCAGTTCTCGGGACAGGGATAGCGATGAGCAGTTCTTC	CASSSRDRDSDEQFF
TRBV7-2	-	-	12	TRBJ1-3	TGTGCCAGCAGCTCCGTCGGAAACACCATATATTTT	CASSSVGNTIYF
TRBV7-8	once	-	14	TRBJ2-3	TGTGCCAGCCCCCCGGAGGGAGTGGTGGATACGCAGTATTTT	CASPPEGVVDTQYF
TRBV10-1	-	-	19	TRBJ1-1	TGCGCCAGCAGTGAGTCGAAGTCCCCAGGGCGGCGGAGTAACACTGAAGCTTTCTTT	CASSESKSPGRRSNTEAFF
TRBV27	-	TRBD2	14	TRBJ2-5	TGTGCCAGCAGTTTCGGACGGGAGGTGGAGACCCAGTACTTC	CASSFGREVETQYF